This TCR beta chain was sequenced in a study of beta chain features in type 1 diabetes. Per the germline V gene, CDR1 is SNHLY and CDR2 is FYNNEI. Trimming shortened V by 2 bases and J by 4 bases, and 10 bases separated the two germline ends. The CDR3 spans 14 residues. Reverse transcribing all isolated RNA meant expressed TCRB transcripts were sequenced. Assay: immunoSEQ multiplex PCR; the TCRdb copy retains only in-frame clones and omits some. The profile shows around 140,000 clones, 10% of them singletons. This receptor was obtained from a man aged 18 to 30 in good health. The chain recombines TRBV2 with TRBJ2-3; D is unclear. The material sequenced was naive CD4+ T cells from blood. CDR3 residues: CASSERFNPDTQYF. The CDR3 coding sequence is TGTGCCAGCAGTGAACGGTTTAACCCAGATACGCAGTATTTT.